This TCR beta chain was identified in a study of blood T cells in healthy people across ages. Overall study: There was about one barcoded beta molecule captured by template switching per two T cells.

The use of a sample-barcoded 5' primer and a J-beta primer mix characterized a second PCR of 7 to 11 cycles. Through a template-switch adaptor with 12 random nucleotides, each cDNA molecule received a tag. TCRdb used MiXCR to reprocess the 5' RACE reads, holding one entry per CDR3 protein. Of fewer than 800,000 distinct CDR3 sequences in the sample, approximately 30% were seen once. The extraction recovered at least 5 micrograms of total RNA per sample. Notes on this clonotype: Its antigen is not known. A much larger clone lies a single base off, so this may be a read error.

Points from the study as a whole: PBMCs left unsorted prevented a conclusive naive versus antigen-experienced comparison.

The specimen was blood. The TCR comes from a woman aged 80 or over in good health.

The CDR3 sequence is CASSTGLAGGTDPQYF. The CDR3 coding sequence is TGCGCCAGCAGTACGGGACTAGCGGGGGGCACAGATCCGCAGTATTTT. The rearrangement joins TRBV5-1 to TRBJ2-3; 15 positions agree with TRBD2. The CDR3 runs 16 residues. The germline V gene has CDR1 SGHRS and CDR2 YFSETQ.